The 17 T cell receptor beta chains below were found in one sample sequenced in a study of blood T cell repertoires in COVID-19. Profiled with immunoSEQ multiplex PCR; TCRdb holds only in-frame clones, not every one. The data hold over 100,000 clones, with approximately 86% observed a single time. The sequenced sample consisted of peripheral blood. These receptors all stem from a woman in her 70s with COVID-19, enrolled during active disease.

V and J are TRBV5-1 and TRBJ1-4; 9 bases line up with TRBD1. Germline CDR1 is SGHRS and CDR2 is YFSETQ. The CDR3 length is 16 residues. V trimming: 3 bases; J trimming: 7 bases; junction bases outside the gene matches: 10. The CDR3 sequence is CASSSTAQGAGEKLFF. CDR3 sequence (DNA): TGCGCCAGCAGCTCCACCGCACAGGGGGCGGGTGAAAAACTGTTTTTT.

The chain links TRBV29-1 to TRBJ2-2; 8 bases align to TRBD1. J lost 4 bases, V lost 6 bases, and 10 bases had no gene match. CDR1 and CDR2 (germline): SQVTM, ANQGSEA. The CDR3 runs to 15 residues. The CDR3 DNA is TGCAGCGTAGTGACAGGGGCAGCGGGCACCGGGGAGCTGTTTTTT. It is translated as CSVVTGAAGTGELFF.

The rearrangement links TRBV30 to TRBJ2-7, with 12 bases identical to TRBD1. Losses at the gene ends were 3 bases for V and 7 bases for J; bases not matched to a gene: 13. Germline CDR1 is GTSNPN and CDR2 is SVGIG (reference sequence). This CDR3 comprises 16 residues. The CDR3 loop reads CAWSTGTGGSSREQYF. CDR3 bases: TGTGCCTGGAGCACCGGGACAGGGGGCTCATCGAGAGAGCAGTACTTC.

The chain links TRBV5-8 to TRBJ1-2; possible D gene TRBD1, 5 bases. Germline V gene sequence: CDR1 SGHTS, CDR2 YDEGEE. The CDR3 consists of 16 residues. V was trimmed by 0 bases and J by 8 bases, leaving 20 bases between them. CDR3 sequence (DNA): TGTGCCAGCAGCTTGGCCAAGGGGCGACCTTCCCAAGGCTACACCTTC. Translated: CASSLAKGRPSQGYTF.

The chain joins TRBV5-6 to TRBJ1-1, with TRBD1 as a possible D gene (6 bases). In germline, CDR1 is SGHDT, CDR2 YYEEEE. CDR3 length: 16 residues. Trimming stripped 0 bases from V and 1 base from J, with 13 bases between. The CDR3 protein is CASSLGGPLGNTEAFF. CDR3 coding DNA: TGTGCCAGCAGCTTGGGGGGGCCACTTGGGAACACTGAAGCTTTCTTT.

V usage is TRBV21-1 and J usage is TRBJ2-7; TRBD1 was called by the table and not checked on the DNA. TRBV21-1 is a pseudogene segment. This CDR3 is built from 14 residues. The DNA of the CDR3 is TGTGCCAGCAGCCTTCGGGACAGGGCCTACGAGCAGTACTTC. Translated: CASSLRDRAYEQYF.

This clone was found once. The chain has TRBV7-6 and TRBJ2-1; 8 nucleotides line up with TRBD1. The junction had 9 bases not matched to a gene; V was cut back by 6 bases and J by 5 bases. The CDR3 runs to 15 residues. CDR1 is SGHVS, CDR2 FNYEAQ, per germline. The CDR3 nucleotides are TGTGCCAGCAGTGCCGGGACAGGCCAGAACAATGAGCAGTTCTTC. Translation: CASSAGTGQNNEQFF.

CDR3 DNA: TGTGCCAGCAGCTTAGGGCCAGGGGGCGGAAGTGCCATTCAGTACTTC. Translation gives CASSLGPGGGSAIQYF. The V and J genes are TRBV11-2 and TRBJ2-4; 8 bases are shared with TRBD1. Looked up from germline, CDR1 is SGHAT and CDR2 is FQNNGV. Trimming cost V 1 base and J 9 bases; bases outside gene matches: 11. CDR3 length: 16 residues.

The sample holds a few counts of this clone. The rearrangement uses TRBV7-2 and TRBJ2-1, with 9 bases that match TRBD1. After removal of 5 bases from V and 8 bases from J, the junction contained 7 bases not matched to a gene. This CDR3 is built from 14 residues. Germline V gene lookup returns CDR1 SGHTA and CDR2 FQGNSA. CDR3 sequence (DNA): TGTGCCAGCAGCCCAGCGGGACAGGGCGATGAGCAGTTCTTC. It yields the protein CASSPAGQGDEQFF. Combining the CDR3 with reference TRBV7-2 and TRBJ2-1 gives the whole variable domain GAGVSQSPSNKVTEKGKDVELRCDPISGHTALYWYRQSLGQGLEFLIYFQGNSAPDKSGLPSDRFSAERTGGSVSTLTIQRTQQEDSAVYLCASSPAGQGDEQFFGPGTRLTVL.

V usage is TRBV6-5 and J usage is TRBJ1-6, with 8 bases that match TRBD1. Germline CDR1 is MNHEY and CDR2 is SVGAGI. The CDR3 loop spans 14 amino acids. V lost 7 bases and J lost 5; bases outside the gene matches: 4. The CDR3 region has the DNA TGTGCCAGCAACGACAGGGGACATAATTCACCCCTCCACTTT. Its protein product is CASNDRGHNSPLHF.

The chain couples TRBV5-1 to TRBJ2-2; 12 positions agree with TRBD2. Germline-derived CDR1 and CDR2 are SGHRS and YFSETQ. The J segment lost 7 bases and the V segment lost 2 bases, leaving 12 bases of the junction unmatched. The CDR3 consists of 18 residues. CDR3 in amino acids: CASSLPSSSGGALGELFF. In DNA, the CDR3 is TGCGCCAGCAGCTTACCCTCTTCTAGCGGGGGGGCCCTCGGGGAGCTGTTTTTT.

The genes are TRBV5-1 and TRBJ2-1; 8 nucleotides line up with TRBD1. The CDR3 consists of 14 residues. V lost 3 bases to trimming and J lost 7 bases; unmatched junction nucleotides: 6. Germline-derived CDR1 and CDR2 are SGHRS and YFSETQ. CDR3 sequence (DNA): TGCGCCAGCAGCTCCCAGGGGGCTTGGAATGAGCAGTTCTTC. It encodes CASSSQGAWNEQFF.

In DNA form, the CDR3 reads TGTGCCATCAGTGAGTCGGCGGGGGGGCCATTTGAGCAGTTCTTC. It translates to CAISESAGGPFEQFF. The chain joins TRBV10-3 to TRBJ2-1, with TRBD2 matching 9 bases. CDR1 is ENHRY and CDR2 is SYGVKD in the germline V gene. After removal of 0 bases from V and 9 bases from J, the junction contained 6 bases not matched to a gene. CDR3 length: 15 residues.

This clone was found a few times. The gene calls are TRBV19 and TRBJ1-4; D gene uncertain. CDR1 is LNHDA and CDR2 is SQIVND in the germline V gene (reference sequence). V was cut by 7 bases and J by 4 bases, with 10 bases left in between. This CDR3 has 13 amino acids. The CDR3 nucleotides are TGTGCCAGTAAGCCCAGGCGTAATGAAAAACTGTTTTTT. Protein product: CASKPRRNEKLFF.

The V and J genes are TRBV19 and TRBJ2-7, with TRBD1 matching over 8 bases. The CDR3 contains 16 residues. V was clipped by 5 bases and J by 1 base; unmatched bases: 10. Per germline, CDR1 LNHDA and CDR2 SQIVND (reference sequence). The CDR3, as DNA: TGTGCCAGTAGTCGACAGGGGACCGCCCAATCCTACGAGCAGTACTTC. This encodes CASSRQGTAQSYEQYF.

This clone was seen a handful of times. V is TRBV28 and J is TRBJ1-5; tentatively, D is TRBD1 (5 bases). The CDR3 is 13 residues long. The V and J ends lost 6 bases and 5 bases respectively, with 11 bases between them. The V gene's germline CDR1 is MDHEN and CDR2 SYDVKM. The CDR3 protein is CASSSPGDQPQHF. CDR3 nucleotides: TGTGCCAGCAGCTCCCCGGGGGATCAGCCCCAGCATTTT. The entire variable domain, with the rest obtained from reference TRBV28 and TRBJ1-5, is as follows: DVKVTQSSRYLVKRTGEKVFLECVQDMDHENMFWYRQDPGLGLRLIYFSYDVKMKEKGDIPEGYSVSREKKERFSLILESASTNQTSMYLCASSSPGDQPQHFGDGTRLSIL.

The rearrangement links TRBV30 to TRBJ1-1, with D maybe TRBD1 (6 bases). This CDR3 region has 14 residues. V was shortened by 0 bases and J by 7 bases, with 15 bases between the two germline ends. The germline CDR1 and CDR2 sequences are GTSNPN and SVGIG (reference sequence). In nucleotides, the CDR3 is TGTGCCTGGAGTGTAACAGGGACCCACCATGAAGCTTTCTTT. It translates to CAWSVTGTHHEAFF.